This is a list of T cell receptor beta chains from one sample in a study of blood T cell repertoires in COVID-19. TCRdb keeps only in-frame clones here, not all; method: immunoSEQ multiplex PCR. This table holds a few hundred thousand clones, approximately 80% found once. Source material: peripheral blood. Receptors originate from a human donor in a cohort sampled during active COVID-19. Each CDR3 is given with its conserved first and last residue. The order of the fields is D gene, J gene, V gene, clone size, CDR3 protein, CDR3 DNA. D genes are given only for firm matches. Size values are once, few and many counts, or a class for expanded clones, and some rows have none.

.,TRBJ2-1,TRBV7-2,.,CASSPAGLRGYNEQFF,TGTGCCAGCAGCCCGGCTGGGCTCCGGGGTTACAATGAGCAGTTCTTC
TRBD2,TRBJ2-7,TRBV7-2,.,CASSSQAGVLETEQYF,TGTGCCAGCAGTTCCCAAGCGGGAGTTCTGGAAACCGAGCAGTACTTC
TRBD1,TRBJ1-6,TRBV5-6,.,CASSLATGTGVHF,TGTGCCAGCAGCTTGGCCACCGGGACAGGGGTACACTTT
TRBD2,TRBJ2-7,TRBV29-1,once,CSALAPGLAYEQYF,TGCAGCGCCTTAGCCCCGGGACTAGCCTACGAGCAGTACTTC
TRBD1,TRBJ1-6,TRBV5-1,.,CASSLEGQGANSPLHF,TGCGCCAGCAGCTTGGAGGGACAGGGGGCCAATTCACCCCTCCACTTT
.,TRBJ2-3,TRBV11-2,.,CASSGGVRTDTQYF,TGTGCCAGCAGCGGAGGGGTTAGGACAGATACGCAGTATTTT
TRBD1,TRBJ1-5,TRBV19,.,CASTTTGGRQPQHF,TGTGCCAGTACCACCACAGGGGGACGTCAGCCCCAGCATTTT
TRBD2,TRBJ2-1,TRBV5-4,.,CASSLATRLAGGLYNEQFF,TGTGCCAGCAGCTTGGCCACCAGACTAGCGGGAGGGTTATACAATGAGCAGTTCTTC
TRBD2,TRBJ2-4,TRBV28,.,CASSPPGGGGLAKNIQYF,TGTGCCAGCAGCCCGCCGGGGGGGGGCGGGCTAGCCAAAAACATTCAGTACTTC
.,TRBJ2-1,TRBV10-3,.,CAISDRGRVGYNEQFF,TGTGCCATCAGTGACCGAGGTCGTGTGGGCTACAATGAGCAGTTCTTC
.,TRBJ1-2,TRBV2,.,CASSEETEYGYTF,TGTGCCAGCAGTGAAGAGACAGAGTATGGCTACACCTTC
.,TRBJ2-4,TRBV7-9,.,CASTLYTDTKNIQYF,TGTGCCAGCACCTTGTATACAGATACCAAAAACATTCAGTACTTC
.,TRBJ2-7,TRBV4-2,.,CASSQGGMNPYEQYF,TGTGCCAGCAGCCAAGGAGGTATGAACCCTTACGAGCAGTACTTC
.,TRBJ2-3,TRBV7-9,.,CASSLGVDTQYF,TGTGCCAGCAGCTTAGGAGTAGATACGCAGTATTTT
.,TRBJ2-7,TRBV3-1/TRBV3-2,.,CASSQVRGEEQYF,TGTGCCAGCAGCCAAGTGCGAGGTGAGGAGCAGTACTTC
.,TRBJ2-3,TRBV7-9,.,CASSQQLSTDTQYF,TGTGCCAGCAGCCAACAGCTGAGCACAGATACGCAGTATTTT
TRBD2,TRBJ2-1,TRBV6-1,many,CASSEGGLAGPEQFF,TGTGCCAGCAGTGAAGGGGGACTAGCGGGACCCGAGCAGTTCTTC
TRBD2,TRBJ2-3,TRBV3-1/TRBV3-2,.,CASSQAGTSGRAGTDTQYF,TGTGCCAGCAGCCAAGCCGGGACTAGCGGGAGGGCCGGTACAGATACGCAGTATTTT
.,TRBJ1-5,TRBV29-1,once,CSVEQGVNQPQHF,TGCAGCGTTGAACAGGGCGTCAATCAGCCCCAGCATTTT
.,TRBJ1-5,TRBV28,.,CASRGGLSNQPQHF,TGTGCCAGCAGAGGGGGTTTGAGCAATCAGCCCCAGCATTTT
TRBD1,TRBJ1-4,TRBV6-2/TRBV6-3,few,CASSYSPYKPDRADEKLFF,TGTGCCAGCAGTTACTCGCCCTACAAACCGGACAGGGCGGATGAAAAACTGTTTTTT
.,TRBJ2-3,TRBV2,.,CASSRGGSTDTQYF,TGTGCCAGTAGTAGAGGGGGTAGCACAGATACGCAGTATTTT
TRBD1,TRBJ1-5,TRBV6-6,.,CASRSPGTGGQPQHF,TGTGCCAGCAGATCCCCCGGGACAGGGGGCCAGCCCCAGCATTTT
TRBD2,TRBJ2-3,TRBV5-1,.,CASSPGTSGGDTQYF,TGCGCCAGCAGCCCGGGGACTAGCGGGGGGGATACGCAGTATTTT
TRBD1,TRBJ2-1,TRBV27,.,CASSSDRGQSYNEQFF,TGTGCCAGCAGCTCAGACAGGGGTCAGTCCTACAATGAGCAGTTCTTC
.,TRBJ1-1,TRBV27,many,CASSLYTSNTEAFF,TGTGCCAGCAGTTTATACACATCGAACACTGAAGCTTTCTTT
TRBD1,TRBJ2-2,TRBV7-2,.,CASSLRPRGTGELFF,TGTGCCAGCAGTCTGAGACCCAGGGGGACCGGGGAGCTGTTTTTT
TRBD1,TRBJ2-1,TRBV11-1,.,CASSPRGWNYNEQFF,TGTGCCAGCAGCCCCAGGGGGTGGAACTACAATGAGCAGTTCTTC
TRBD1,TRBJ1-1,TRBV24-1,.,CATSDLQQGTRRATEAFF,TGTGCCACCAGTGATTTGCAACAGGGGACCCGACGGGCCACTGAAGCTTTCTTT
.,TRBJ2-1,TRBV19,once,CASSFRRERGNEQFF,TGTGCCAGTAGTTTTCGACGGGAGAGGGGCAATGAGCAGTTCTTC
.,TRBJ1-2,TRBV10-3,.,CAISGRAGSRLNYGYTF,TGTGCCATCAGTGGGCGGGCAGGATCGAGACTTAACTATGGCTACACCTTC
TRBD2,TRBJ2-3,TRBV24-1,once,CATSDALRLAGGDTQYF,TGTGCCACCAGTGATGCCCTAAGGCTAGCGGGAGGAGATACGCAGTATTTT
TRBD1,TRBJ2-1,TRBV6-5,.,CASRPGQGVANEQFF,TGTGCCAGCAGACCGGGACAGGGAGTCGCGAATGAGCAGTTCTTC
.,TRBJ1-2,TRBV6-6,.,CASSIVYEGYGYTF,TGTGCCAGCAGTATCGTCTATGAGGGCTATGGCTACACCTTC
.,TRBJ1-1,TRBV28,.,CASSERKAFF,TGTGCCAGCAGCGAGAGAAAAGCTTTCTTT
TRBD1,TRBJ1-2,TRBV3-1/TRBV3-2,.,CASKRQGGRSQLYGYTF,TGTGCCAGCAAAAGACAGGGGGGGCGCTCTCAACTCTATGGCTACACCTTC
.,TRBJ2-5,TRBV21-1,.,CASSGHGQNPQETQYF,TGTGCCAGCAGTGGGCACGGACAGAACCCCCAAGAGACCCAGTACTTC
TRBD2,TRBJ2-3,TRBV5-4,.,CASSLARLAGADTQYF,TGTGCCAGCAGCTTGGCCCGTCTAGCGGGGGCGGATACGCAGTATTTT
.,TRBJ2-7,TRBV28,few,CASSLNFLEQYF,TGTGCCAGCAGTTTAAACTTCCTCGAGCAGTACTTC
TRBD2,TRBJ2-1,TRBV2,.,CASGVLGGDEQFF,TGTGCCAGCGGGGTCCTCGGGGGGGATGAGCAGTTCTTC